Below, 25 T cell receptor beta chains from the same sample are listed, as sequenced in a study of blood T cell repertoires in COVID-19. The data were produced by immunoSEQ multiplex PCR, yet TCRdb's version contains in-frame clones alone and is incomplete. This sample has 130,000 to 150,000 clones, with approximately 80% found just once. Sequencing input: peripheral blood. These receptor sequences come from a human donor with acute or convalescent COVID-19. The donor label of this sample is uncertain.

The chain joins TRBV5-4 to TRBJ2-5; a possible D gene is TRBD2 (7 bases). Germline assignment: CDR1 SGHNT and CDR2 YYREEE (reference sequence). The CDR3 runs 14 residues. V lost 4 bases and J 5 bases, leaving 15 bases between the germline ends. CDR3 DNA sequence: TGTGCCAGCAGCGGTCCGGGGGGCAAGGAGACCCAGTACTTC. Residues: CASSGPGGKETQYF.

This chain links TRBV7-9 with TRBJ2-5; D possibly corresponds to TRBD1 (6 bases). CDR1 is SEHNR, CDR2 FQNEAQ, per germline (reference sequence). This CDR3 comprises 15 residues. V was shortened by 0 bases and J by 4 bases, with 12 bases between the two germline ends. For the CDR3, the DNA is TGTGCCAGCAGCTTAGCGGACAGCTTGGGAGAGACCCAGTACTTC. Amino acids: CASSLADSLGETQYF.

The chain recombines TRBV21-1 with TRBJ2-7; the DNA was not used to check the table's D call, TRBD1. TRBV21-1 is labeled a pseudogene. The CDR3 spans 18 residues. CDR3 region: CASSKKPLQGRSFYEQCV. CDR3 coding DNA: TGTGCCAGCAGCAAAAAGCCCCTTCAGGGCCGGTCCTTCTACGAGCAGTGCGTC.

The rearrangement links TRBV11-2 to TRBJ2-4, with a tentative D call TRBD2 (5 bases). The ends were cut back, 1 base at V and 8 bases at J, with 6 bases in the middle. The CDR3 extends over 12 amino acids. CDR1 and CDR2 from the germline V gene are SGHAT and FQNNGV. CDR3 region: CASSLGGHIQYF. The CDR3, as DNA: TGTGCCAGCAGCTTAGGAGGGCACATTCAGTACTTC. The full variable domain, its missing parts supplied by reference TRBV11-2 and TRBJ2-4, is EAGVAQSPRYKIIEKRQSVAFWCNPISGHATLYWYQQILGQGPKLLIQFQNNGVVDDSQLPKDRFSAERLKGVDSTLKIQPAKLEDSAVYLCASSLGGHIQYFGAGTRLSVL.

This clone was counted once. V usage is TRBV10-2 and J usage is TRBJ1-5, with 8 bases lining up with TRBD1. Germline CDR1 reads WSHSY; CDR2 reads SAAADI. Trimming cost V 3 bases and J 3 bases; bases outside gene matches: 4. This CDR3 has 15 amino acids. DNA for the CDR3: TGCGCCAGCAGTGAACAGGGGGGACACAATCAGCCCCAGCATTTT. Its translation: CASSEQGGHNQPQHF.

The chain has TRBV30 and TRBJ2-6; D is possibly TRBD1 (5 bases). The V end lost 0 bases, the J end lost 0 bases, and 9 bases lay between the germline ends. Germline loops: CDR1 GTSNPN, CDR2 SVGIG (reference sequence). The CDR3 covers 16 residues. The CDR3 DNA follows: TGTGCCTGGAGTGTACCAGACAGCTCTGGGGCCAACGTCCTGACTTTC. It encodes CAWSVPDSSGANVLTF.

The genes are TRBV19 and TRBJ1-4, with 10 bases that match TRBD1. The CDR3 has 17 residues. V dropped 10 bases and J dropped 4; count of bases not matched to a gene: 15. Germline assignment: CDR1 LNHDA and CDR2 SQIVND (reference sequence). The CDR3 coding sequence is TGTGCCACCCGGGACAGGGGCAACCCTTTGGATAATGAAAAACTGTTTTTT. Translated: CATRDRGNPLDNEKLFF.

This chain connects TRBV5-4 to TRBJ1-6; 7 nucleotides align to TRBD1. V lost 4 bases to trimming and J lost 0 bases; unmatched junction nucleotides: 7. Germline V gene data show CDR1 as SGHNT and CDR2 as YYREEE (reference sequence). The CDR3 covers 17 residues. In DNA, the CDR3 is TGTGCCAGCAGCCCGGGACAGCAACGCTCCTATAATTCACCCCTCCACTTT. Translated, it gives CASSPGQQRSYNSPLHF.

The V and J genes are TRBV21-1 and TRBJ2-4; the table's D call of TRBD1 was not tested on the DNA. TRBV21-1 counts as a pseudogene. This CDR3 has 20 amino acids. CDR3 DNA: TGTGCCAGCAGCCGGACCACCCAACAGGCGTTCGTACTAGCCAAAAACATTCAGTACTTC. Translating gives CASSRTTQQAFVLAKNIQYF.

The rearrangement links TRBV12-3 or TRBV12-4 to TRBJ1-1; D is possibly TRBD1 (5 bases). V dropped 0 bases and J dropped 6 bases, with 8 bases sitting between them. The CDR3 totals 13 residues. The CDR3 nucleotides are TGTGCCAGCAGTTTAGCGCTAGGGGCTGAAGCTTTCTTT. It specifies CASSLALGAEAFF.

The table lists this clone with a few counts. The chain uses TRBV11-2 and TRBJ1-5, with no clear D. The germline V and J ends were trimmed by 8 bases and 5 bases, with 10 bases remaining between them. Germline CDR1 SGHAT, CDR2 FQNNGV. This CDR3 spans 12 amino acids. The CDR3 spells CASRGADQPQHF. DNA of the CDR3: TGTGCCAGCCGTGGAGCTGATCAGCCCCAGCATTTT.

The gene calls are TRBV30 and TRBJ1-1, with a weak D call TRBD1 (5 bases). CDR3 length: 14 residues. From germline, CDR1 is GTSNPN and CDR2 SVGIG (reference sequence). V dropped 0 bases and J dropped 3 bases, with 11 bases sitting between them. CDR3 region: CAWSVGSGYTEAFF. CDR3 sequence (DNA): TGTGCCTGGAGTGTAGGTTCAGGGTACACTGAAGCTTTCTTT.

This chain joins TRBV7-9 and TRBJ2-2; the D gene is possibly TRBD2 (5 bases). CDR1 and CDR2 (germline): SEHNR, FQNEAQ (reference sequence). Trimming pared 7 bases from V and 2 bases from J, leaving 17 bases between. The CDR3 extends over 16 amino acids. The CDR3, as DNA: TGTGCCAGCATCGAGACCACGGGAATCAACACCGGGGAGCTGTTTTTT. Protein product: CASIETTGINTGELFF.

The chain has TRBV6-1 and TRBJ2-7, with TRBD1 matching over 7 bases. The CDR3 length is 13 residues. The germline V gene encodes CDR1 MNHNS and CDR2 SASEGT. The ends lost 6 bases at V and 2 bases at J; junction bases unmatched: 4. The CDR3 DNA is TGTGCCAGCAGCCGGACAGGTACCTACGAGCAGTACGTC. Translating gives CASSRTGTYEQYV.

The CDR3 bases are TGTGCCAGCAGTGAAGTCCGGTATGGCTACACCTTC. Protein product: CASSEVRYGYTF. The J gene is TRBJ1-2, the V gene TRBV25-1; D not resolved. Germline values: CDR1 MGHDK, CDR2 SYGVNS. This CDR3 has 12 residues. V was shortened by 2 bases and J by 5 bases, with 6 bases between the two germline ends.

This sequence joins TRBV29-1 and TRBJ1-5, with TRBD1 matching over 9 bases. After removal of 6 bases from V and 7 bases from J, the junction contained 10 bases not matched to a gene. The CDR3 spans 14 residues. CDR1 is SQVTM, CDR2 ANQGSEA, per germline. The CDR3 coding sequence is TGCAGCGTGGGGACAGGGAGTTCAGGGCAGCCCCAGCATTTT. Amino acids: CSVGTGSSGQPQHF.

The CDR3 DNA follows: TGTGCCAGCACCCTTGACGGGGGGCCTGGCTACACCTTC. Translating it yields CASTLDGGPGYTF. The chain employs TRBV6-5 and TRBJ1-2, with D perhaps TRBD1 (6 bases). The CDR3 length is 13 residues. CDR1 is MNHEY, CDR2 SVGAGI, per germline. The ends were cut back, 7 bases at V and 7 bases at J, with 16 bases in the middle.

The chain recombines TRBV15 with TRBJ2-1; 9 bases are shared with TRBD2. The germline V gene has CDR1 LNHNV and CDR2 YYDKDF (reference sequence). V shed 3 bases, J shed 8 bases, and the junction held 5 bases outside the gene matches. The CDR3 is 14 residues long. The CDR3 nucleotides are TGTGCCACCAGCAGCAGCGGGGGGATGGATGAGCAGTTCTTC. As protein: CATSSSGGMDEQFF.

Concerning this clone: In the same sample, other DNA sequences code for this CDR3. This chain connects TRBV5-1 to TRBJ1-1; D not resolved. This CDR3 has 14 residues. Trimming stripped 0 bases from V and 3 bases from J, with 9 bases between. The germline V gene encodes CDR1 SGHRS and CDR2 YFSETQ. In DNA, the CDR3 is TGCGCCAGCAGCTTGGCTTCAGATTACACTGAAGCTTTCTTT. Encoded protein: CASSLASDYTEAFF.

The chain couples TRBV27 to TRBJ2-6; 8 bases line up with TRBD1. Per germline, CDR1 MNHEY and CDR2 SMNVEV (reference sequence). V lost 6 bases, J lost 2 bases, and 3 bases stayed unmatched. There are 15 residues in the CDR3. CDR3 nucleotides: TGTGCCAGCAGAACGACAGGGGCTGGGGCCAACGTCCTGACTTTC. Translation gives CASRTTGAGANVLTF. Full variable domain (remainder filled in from reference TRBV27 and TRBJ2-6): EAQVTQNPRYLITVTGKKLTVTCSQNMNHEYMSWYRQDPGLGLRQIYYSMNVEVTDKGDVPEGYKVSRKEKRNFPLILESPSPNQTSLYFCASRTTGAGANVLTFGAGSRLTVL.

The V call is TRBV11-3, the J call TRBJ2-1; a possible D gene is TRBD2 (7 bases). Trimming removed 1 base from V and 7 bases from J, with 14 bases in between. Per germline, CDR1 SGHNT and CDR2 YENEEA. The CDR3 has 15 residues. The DNA of the CDR3 is TGTGCCAGCAGCTTAGGTCCGGGGGGCCAGAATGAGCAGTTCTTC. This encodes CASSLGPGGQNEQFF.

The sample holds a few counts of this clone. The J gene is TRBJ2-3, the V gene TRBV12-3 or TRBV12-4; TRBD2 is a possible D gene (5 bases). The germline V and J ends were trimmed by 4 bases and 0 bases, with 5 bases remaining between them. The length of the CDR3 is 13 residues. CDR3 in amino acids: CASSSGSTDTQYF. DNA of the CDR3: TGTGCCAGCAGTTCGGGGAGCACAGATACGCAGTATTTT.

This clone occurred once. V and J are TRBV5-4 and TRBJ1-1, with a possible D match to TRBD1 (5 bases). The CDR3 is made up of 14 amino acids. From germline, CDR1 is SGHNT and CDR2 YYREEE (reference sequence). Between the trimmed V and J ends, which lost 2 bases and 4 bases, there was a span of 12 bases. The CDR3 sequence is CASSFGVRGTEAFF. The CDR3 DNA follows: TGTGCCAGCAGCTTTGGGGTTAGGGGCACTGAAGCTTTCTTT.

This clone was counted once. The CDR3 sequence: CASSVSGPSNEQFF. The DNA of the CDR3 is TGTGCCAGCAGCGTTTCGGGTCCCTCCAATGAGCAGTTCTTC. V gene TRBV9 combines with J gene TRBJ2-1, with D hard to call. The CDR3 is made up of 14 amino acids. Germline values: CDR1 SGDLS, CDR2 YYNGEE. Trimming left V 2 bases short and J 6 bases short, with 12 bases between. The full variable domain, its missing parts supplied by reference TRBV9 and TRBJ2-1, is DSGVTQTPKHLITATGQRVTLRCSPRSGDLSVYWYQQSLDQGLQFLIQYYNGEERAKGNILERFSAQQFPDLHSELNLSSLELGDSALYFCASSVSGPSNEQFFGPGTRLTVL.

V gene TRBV30 combines with J gene TRBJ1-1; D is ambiguous. Trimming took 2 bases from V and 4 from J, leaving 14 bases between them. The germline CDR1 and CDR2 sequences are GTSNPN and SVGIG (reference sequence). This CDR3 is 14 amino acids long. The CDR3 is CAWSFAGWSTEAFF. The DNA of the CDR3 is TGTGCCTGGAGTTTCGCCGGGTGGAGCACTGAAGCTTTCTTT. The entire variable domain, with the rest obtained from reference TRBV30 and TRBJ1-1, is as follows: SQTIHQWPATLVQPVGSPLSLECTVEGTSNPNLYWYRQAAGRGLQLLFYSVGIGQISSEVPQNLSASRPQDRQFILSSKKLLLSDSGFYLCAWSFAGWSTEAFFGQGTRLTVV.